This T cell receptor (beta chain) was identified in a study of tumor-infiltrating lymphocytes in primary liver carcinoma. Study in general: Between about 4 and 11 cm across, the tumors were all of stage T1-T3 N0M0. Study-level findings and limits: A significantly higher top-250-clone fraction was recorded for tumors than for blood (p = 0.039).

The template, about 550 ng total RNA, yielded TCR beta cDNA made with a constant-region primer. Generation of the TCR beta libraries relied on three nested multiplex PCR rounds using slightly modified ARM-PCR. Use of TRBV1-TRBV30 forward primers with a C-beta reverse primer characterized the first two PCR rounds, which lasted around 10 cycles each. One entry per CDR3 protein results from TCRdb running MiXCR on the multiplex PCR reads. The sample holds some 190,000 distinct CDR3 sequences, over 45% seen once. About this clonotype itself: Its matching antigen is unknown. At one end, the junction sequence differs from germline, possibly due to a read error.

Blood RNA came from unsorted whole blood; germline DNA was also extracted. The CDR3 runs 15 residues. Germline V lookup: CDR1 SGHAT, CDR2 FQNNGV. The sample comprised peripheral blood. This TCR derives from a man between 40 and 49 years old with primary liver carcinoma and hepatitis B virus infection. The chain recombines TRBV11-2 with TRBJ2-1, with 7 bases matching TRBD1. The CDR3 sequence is CASGFDDRDFNEQSF. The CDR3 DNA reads TGTGCCAGCGGCTTCGATGACAGGGATTTCAATGAGCAGTCCTTC. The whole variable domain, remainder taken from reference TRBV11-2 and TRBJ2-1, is EAGVAQSPRYKIIEKRQSVAFWCNPISGHATLYWYQQILGQGPKLLIQFQNNGVVDDSQLPKDRFSAERLKGVDSTLKIQPAKLEDSAVYLCASGFDDRDFNEQSFGPGTRLTVL.